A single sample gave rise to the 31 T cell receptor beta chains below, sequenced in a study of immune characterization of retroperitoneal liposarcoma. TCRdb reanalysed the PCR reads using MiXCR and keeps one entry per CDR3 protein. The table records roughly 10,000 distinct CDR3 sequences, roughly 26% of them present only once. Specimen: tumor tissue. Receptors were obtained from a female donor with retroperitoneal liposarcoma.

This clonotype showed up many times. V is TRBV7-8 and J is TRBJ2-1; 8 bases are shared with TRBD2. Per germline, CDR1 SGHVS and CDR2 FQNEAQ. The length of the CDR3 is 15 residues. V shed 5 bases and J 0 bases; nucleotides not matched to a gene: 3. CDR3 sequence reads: CASSAGTSSYNEQFF. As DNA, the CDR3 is TGTGCCAGCAGCGCAGGGACTAGCTCCTACAATGAGCAGTTCTTC.

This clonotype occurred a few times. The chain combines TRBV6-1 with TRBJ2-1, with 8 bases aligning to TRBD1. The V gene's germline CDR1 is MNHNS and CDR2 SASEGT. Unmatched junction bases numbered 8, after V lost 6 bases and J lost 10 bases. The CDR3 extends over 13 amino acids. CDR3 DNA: TGTGCCAGCAGACAGGGGGAACCCTACGAGCAGTTCTTC. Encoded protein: CASRQGEPYEQFF.

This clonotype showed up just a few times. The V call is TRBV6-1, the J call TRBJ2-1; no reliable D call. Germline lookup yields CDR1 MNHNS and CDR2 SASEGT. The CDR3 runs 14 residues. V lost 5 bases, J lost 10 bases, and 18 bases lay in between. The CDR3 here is CASSSGLINGEQFF. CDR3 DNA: TGTGCCAGCAGTTCTGGGTTAATCAACGGCGAGCAGTTCTTC.

The CDR3 here is CASSYGQGTDTQYF. CDR3 nucleotides: TGTGCCAGCAGCTACGGGCAGGGGACAGATACGCAGTATTTT. V usage is TRBV7-3 and J usage is TRBJ2-3, with a weak D call TRBD1 (6 bases). V was pared by 4 bases and J by 3 bases, with 11 bases between. Germline V gives CDR1 SGHTA, CDR2 FQGTGA. The CDR3 extends over 14 amino acids.

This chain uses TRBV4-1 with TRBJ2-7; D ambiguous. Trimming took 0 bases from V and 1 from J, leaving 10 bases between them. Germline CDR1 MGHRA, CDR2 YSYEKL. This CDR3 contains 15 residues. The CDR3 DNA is TGCGCCAGCAGCCAAGACCCCCTGATGTCCTACGAGCAGTACTTC. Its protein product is CASSQDPLMSYEQYF.

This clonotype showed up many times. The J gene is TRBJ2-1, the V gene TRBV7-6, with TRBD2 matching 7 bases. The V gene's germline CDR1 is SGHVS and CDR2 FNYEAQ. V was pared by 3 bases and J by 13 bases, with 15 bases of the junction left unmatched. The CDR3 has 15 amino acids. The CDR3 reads CASSFGLSGGETQFF. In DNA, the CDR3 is TGTGCCAGCAGCTTCGGACTGAGTGGGGGGGAGACCCAGTTCTTC.

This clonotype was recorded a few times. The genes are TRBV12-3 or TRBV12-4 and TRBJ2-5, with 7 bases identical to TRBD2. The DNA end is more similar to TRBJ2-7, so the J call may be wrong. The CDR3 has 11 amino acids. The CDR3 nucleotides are TGTGCCAGCAGTAGCGGGAACGAGCAGTACTTC. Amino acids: CASSSGNEQYF.

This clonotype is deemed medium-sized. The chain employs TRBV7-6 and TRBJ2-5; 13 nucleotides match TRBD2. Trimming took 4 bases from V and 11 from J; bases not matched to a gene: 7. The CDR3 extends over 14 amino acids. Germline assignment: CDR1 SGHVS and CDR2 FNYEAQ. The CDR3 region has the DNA TGTGCCAGCAGCTGGACTAGCGGGAGCAATGAGCAGTACTTC. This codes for CASSWTSGSNEQYF.

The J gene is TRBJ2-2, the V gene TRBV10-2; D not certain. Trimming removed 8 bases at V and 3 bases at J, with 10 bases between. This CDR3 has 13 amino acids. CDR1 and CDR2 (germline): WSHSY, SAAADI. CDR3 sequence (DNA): TGCGCCAGCGGCCAGTCCCACACCGGGGAGCTGTTTTTT. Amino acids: CASGQSHTGELFF.

The CDR3 sequence: CASSELVGGPGYEQYF. The CDR3 bases are TGTGCCAGCAGTGAATTGGTGGGAGGGCCCGGGTACGAGCAGTACTTC. The chain is built from TRBV6-1 and TRBJ2-5; 7 bases are a match to TRBD2. The J call could be wrong; TRBJ2-7 is a better fit for the DNA end. The CDR3 length is 16 residues. The germline V gene has CDR1 MNHNS and CDR2 SASEGT.

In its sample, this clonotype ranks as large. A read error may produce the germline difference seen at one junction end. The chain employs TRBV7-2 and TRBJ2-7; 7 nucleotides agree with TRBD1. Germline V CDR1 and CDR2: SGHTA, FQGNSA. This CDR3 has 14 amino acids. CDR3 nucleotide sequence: TGTGCCAGCAGCAGTAGACAGGGCTCCCACGAGCAGTACTTC. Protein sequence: CASSSRQGSHEQYF. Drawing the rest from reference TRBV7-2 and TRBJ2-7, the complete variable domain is GAGVSQSPSNKVTEKGKDVELRCDPISGHTALYWYRQSLGQGLEFLIYFQGNSAPDKSGLPSDRFSAERTGGSVSTLTIQRTQQEDSAVYLCASSSRQGSHEQYFGPGTRLTVT.

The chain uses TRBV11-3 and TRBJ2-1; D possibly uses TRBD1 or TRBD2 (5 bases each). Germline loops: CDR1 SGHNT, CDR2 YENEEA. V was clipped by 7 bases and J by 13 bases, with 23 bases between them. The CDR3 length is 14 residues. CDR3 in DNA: TGTGCCAGCACCCCTAGGGGAGAACAAGAGACCCAGTTCTTC. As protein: CASTPRGEQETQFF.

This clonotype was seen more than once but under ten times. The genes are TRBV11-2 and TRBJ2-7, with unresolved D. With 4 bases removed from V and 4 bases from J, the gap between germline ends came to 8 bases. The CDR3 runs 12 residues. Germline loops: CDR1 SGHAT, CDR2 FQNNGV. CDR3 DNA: TGTGCCAGCAGCTCAAAGGTTTACGAGCAGTACTTC. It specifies CASSSKVYEQYF.

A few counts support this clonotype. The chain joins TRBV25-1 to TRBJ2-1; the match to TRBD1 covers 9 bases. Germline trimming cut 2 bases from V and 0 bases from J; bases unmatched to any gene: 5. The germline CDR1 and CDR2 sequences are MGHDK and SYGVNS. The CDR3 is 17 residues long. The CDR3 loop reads CASSEKQGASSYNEQFF. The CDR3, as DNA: TGTGCCAGCAGTGAAAAACAGGGGGCGAGCTCCTACAATGAGCAGTTCTTC.

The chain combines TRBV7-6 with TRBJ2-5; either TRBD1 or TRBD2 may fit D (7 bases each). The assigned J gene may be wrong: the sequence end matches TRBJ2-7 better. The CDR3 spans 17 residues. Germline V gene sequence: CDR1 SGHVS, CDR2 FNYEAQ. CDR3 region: CASRSNQGGRGTYEQYF. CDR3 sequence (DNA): TGTGCCAGCAGATCTAACCAGGGGGGGCGGGGAACCTACGAGCAGTACTTC.

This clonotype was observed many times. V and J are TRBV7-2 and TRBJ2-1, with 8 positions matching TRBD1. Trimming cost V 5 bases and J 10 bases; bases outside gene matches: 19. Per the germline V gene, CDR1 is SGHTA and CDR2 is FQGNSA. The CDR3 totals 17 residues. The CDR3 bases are TGTGCCAGCAGCCCACGGGGCGGACAGGGCAACTCCTACGAGCAGTTCTTC. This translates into CASSPRGGQGNSYEQFF.

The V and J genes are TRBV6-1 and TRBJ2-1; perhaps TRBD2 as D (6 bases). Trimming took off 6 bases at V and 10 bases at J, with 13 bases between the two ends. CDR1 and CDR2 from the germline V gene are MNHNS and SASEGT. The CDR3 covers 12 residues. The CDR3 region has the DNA TGTGCCAGCAGGGAGGGGAGCTACGAGCAGTTCTTC. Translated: CASREGSYEQFF.

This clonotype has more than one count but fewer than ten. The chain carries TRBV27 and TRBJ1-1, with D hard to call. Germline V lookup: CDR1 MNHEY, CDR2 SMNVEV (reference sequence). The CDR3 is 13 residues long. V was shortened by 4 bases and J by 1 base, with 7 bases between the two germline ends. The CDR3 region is CASSSQKNTEAFF. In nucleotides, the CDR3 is TGTGCCAGCAGTTCTCAGAAGAACACTGAAGCTTTCTTT.

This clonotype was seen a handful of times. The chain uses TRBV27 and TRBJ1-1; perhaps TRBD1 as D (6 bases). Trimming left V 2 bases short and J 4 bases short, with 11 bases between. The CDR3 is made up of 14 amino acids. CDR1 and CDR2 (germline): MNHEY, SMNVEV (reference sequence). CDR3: CASSLGGRVTEAFF. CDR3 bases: TGTGCCAGCAGTTTAGGGGGGCGCGTCACTGAAGCTTTCTTT.

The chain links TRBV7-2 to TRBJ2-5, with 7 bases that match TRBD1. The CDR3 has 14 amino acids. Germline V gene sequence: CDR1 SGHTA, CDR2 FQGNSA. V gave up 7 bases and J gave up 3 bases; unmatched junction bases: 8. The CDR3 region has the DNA TGTGCCAGCACTCAAACAGGGGCCGAAGAGACCCAGTACTTC. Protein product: CASTQTGAEETQYF.

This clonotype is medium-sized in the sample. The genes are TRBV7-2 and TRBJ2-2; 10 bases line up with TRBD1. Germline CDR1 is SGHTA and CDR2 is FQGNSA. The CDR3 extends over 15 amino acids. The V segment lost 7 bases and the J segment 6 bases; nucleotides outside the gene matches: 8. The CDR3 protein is CASIHPTGGAGELFF. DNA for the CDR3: TGTGCCAGCATCCATCCGACAGGGGGCGCCGGGGAGCTGTTTTTT.

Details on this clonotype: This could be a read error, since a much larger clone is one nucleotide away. In DNA, the CDR3 is TGTGCCAACAGTTCATACCGGGACAGGGGATACAATGAGCAGTTCTTC. This gives the protein CANSSYRDRGYNEQFF. The chain carries TRBV27 and TRBJ2-1, with 10 bases that match TRBD1. CDR1 MNHEY and CDR2 SMNVEV come from the germline V gene (reference sequence). The CDR3 loop spans 16 amino acids.

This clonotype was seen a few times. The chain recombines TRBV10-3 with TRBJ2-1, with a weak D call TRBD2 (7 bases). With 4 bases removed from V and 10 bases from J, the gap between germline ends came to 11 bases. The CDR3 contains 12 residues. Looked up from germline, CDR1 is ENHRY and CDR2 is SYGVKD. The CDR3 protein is CAISGGGGEQFF. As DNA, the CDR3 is TGTGCCATCAGTGGAGGCGGGGGCGAGCAGTTCTTC.

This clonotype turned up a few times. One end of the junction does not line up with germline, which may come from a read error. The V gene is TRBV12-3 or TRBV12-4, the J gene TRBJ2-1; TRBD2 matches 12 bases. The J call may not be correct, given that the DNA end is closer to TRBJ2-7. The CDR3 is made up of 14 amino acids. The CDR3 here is CASSLAGGPHEQYF. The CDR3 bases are TGTGCCAGCAGTCTAGCGGGAGGGCCCCACGAGCAGTACTTC.

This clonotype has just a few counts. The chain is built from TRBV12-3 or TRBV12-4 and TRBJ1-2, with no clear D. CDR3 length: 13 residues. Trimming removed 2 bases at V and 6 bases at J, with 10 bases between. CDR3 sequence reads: CASSLSRVDGYTF. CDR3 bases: TGTGCCAGCAGTTTATCGCGAGTGGATGGCTACACCTTC.

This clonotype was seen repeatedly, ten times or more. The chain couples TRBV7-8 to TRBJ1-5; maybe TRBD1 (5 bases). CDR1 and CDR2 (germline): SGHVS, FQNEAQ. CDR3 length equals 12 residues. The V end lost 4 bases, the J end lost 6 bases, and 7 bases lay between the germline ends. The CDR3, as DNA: TGTGCCAGCAGCTCCGGGGCTCAGCCCCAGCATTTT. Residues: CASSSGAQPQHF.

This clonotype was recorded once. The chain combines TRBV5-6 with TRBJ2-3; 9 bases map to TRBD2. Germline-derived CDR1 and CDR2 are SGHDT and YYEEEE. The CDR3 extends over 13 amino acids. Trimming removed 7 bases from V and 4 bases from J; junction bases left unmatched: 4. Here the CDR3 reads CASSGGGADTQYF. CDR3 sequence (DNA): TGTGCCAGCTCCGGCGGGGGGGCAGATACGCAGTATTTT.

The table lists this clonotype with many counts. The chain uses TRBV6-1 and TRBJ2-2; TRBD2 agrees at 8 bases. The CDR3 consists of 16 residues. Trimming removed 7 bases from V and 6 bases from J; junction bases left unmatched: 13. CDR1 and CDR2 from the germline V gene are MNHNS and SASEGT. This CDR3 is CASTLRVGGAPGELFF. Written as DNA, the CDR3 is TGTGCCAGCACCCTACGGGTCGGGGGGGCCCCCGGGGAGCTGTTTTTT.

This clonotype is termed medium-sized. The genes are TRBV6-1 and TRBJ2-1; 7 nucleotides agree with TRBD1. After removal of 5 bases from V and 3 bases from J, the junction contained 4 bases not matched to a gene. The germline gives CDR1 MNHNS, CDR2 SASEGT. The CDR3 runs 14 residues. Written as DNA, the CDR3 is TGTGCCAGCAGTTTAGGGACAGTCTACAATGAGCAGTTCTTC. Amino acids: CASSLGTVYNEQFF.

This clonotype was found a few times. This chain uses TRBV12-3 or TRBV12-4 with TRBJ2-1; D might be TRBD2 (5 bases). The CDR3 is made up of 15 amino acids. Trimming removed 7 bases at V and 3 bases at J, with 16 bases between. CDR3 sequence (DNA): TGTGCCAGCAATCCCACACCCGGGGTCTACAATGAGCAGTTCTTC. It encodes CASNPTPGVYNEQFF.

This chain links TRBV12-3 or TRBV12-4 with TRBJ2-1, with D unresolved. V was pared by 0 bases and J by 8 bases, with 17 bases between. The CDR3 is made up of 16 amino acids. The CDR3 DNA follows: TGTGCCAGCAGTTTAGCGCACGTGGGTGGTTGGGATGAGCAGTTCTTC. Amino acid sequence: CASSLAHVGGWDEQFF.